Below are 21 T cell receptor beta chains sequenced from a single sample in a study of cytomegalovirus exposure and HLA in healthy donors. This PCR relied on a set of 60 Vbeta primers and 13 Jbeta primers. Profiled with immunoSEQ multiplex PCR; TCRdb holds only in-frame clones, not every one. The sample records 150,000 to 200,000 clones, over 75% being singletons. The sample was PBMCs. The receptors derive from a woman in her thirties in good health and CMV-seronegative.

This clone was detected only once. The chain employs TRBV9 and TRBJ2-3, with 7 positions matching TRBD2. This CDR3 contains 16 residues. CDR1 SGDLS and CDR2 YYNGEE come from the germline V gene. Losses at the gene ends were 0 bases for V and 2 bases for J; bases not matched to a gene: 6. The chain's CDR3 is CASSVVRGLPTDTQYF. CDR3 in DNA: TGTGCCAGCAGCGTAGTTCGGGGACTACCCACAGATACGCAGTATTTT.

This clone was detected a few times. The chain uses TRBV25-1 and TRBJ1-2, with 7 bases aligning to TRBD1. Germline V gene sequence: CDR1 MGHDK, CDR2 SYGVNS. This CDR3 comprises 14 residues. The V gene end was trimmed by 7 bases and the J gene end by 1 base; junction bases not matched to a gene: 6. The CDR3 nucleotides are TGTGCCAGCATGAGGACAGGTTTTAACTATGGCTACACCTTC. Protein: CASMRTGFNYGYTF.

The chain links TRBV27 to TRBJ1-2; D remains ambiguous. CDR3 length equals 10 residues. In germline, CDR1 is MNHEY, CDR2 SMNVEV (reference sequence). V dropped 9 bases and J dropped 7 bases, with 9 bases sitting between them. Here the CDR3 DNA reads TGTGCCAGTACAGTACTTGGCTACACCTTC. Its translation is CASTVLGYTF.

The CDR3 DNA sequence: TGCGCCAGCAGCCAGCTGACAGGGATTCGTGATGGCTACACCTTC. This translates into CASSQLTGIRDGYTF. This sequence joins TRBV4-1 and TRBJ1-2, with 7 bases identical to TRBD1. CDR1 and CDR2 from the germline V gene are MGHRA and YSYEKL. The CDR3 totals 15 residues. V lost 3 bases and J lost 6; bases outside the gene matches: 10.

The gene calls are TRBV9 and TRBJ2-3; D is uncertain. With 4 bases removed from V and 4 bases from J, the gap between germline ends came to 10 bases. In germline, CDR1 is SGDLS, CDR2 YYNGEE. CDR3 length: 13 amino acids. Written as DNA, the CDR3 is TGTGCCAGCAGCTTAGGATCGGCAGATACGCAGTATTTT. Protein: CASSLGSADTQYF.

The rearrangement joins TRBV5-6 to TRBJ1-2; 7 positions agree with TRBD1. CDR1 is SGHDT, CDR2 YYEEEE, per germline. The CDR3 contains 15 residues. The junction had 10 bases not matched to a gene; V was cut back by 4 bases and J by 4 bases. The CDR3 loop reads CASSQGVGVGYGYTF. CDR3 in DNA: TGTGCCAGCAGCCAGGGGGTGGGGGTCGGCTATGGCTACACCTTC.

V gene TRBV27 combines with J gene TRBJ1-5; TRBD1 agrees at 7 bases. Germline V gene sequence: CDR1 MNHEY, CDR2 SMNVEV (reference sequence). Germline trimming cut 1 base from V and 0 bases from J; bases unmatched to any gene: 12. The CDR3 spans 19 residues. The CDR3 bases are TGTGCCAGCAGTTTATTTGGGGGACAGCGTTCTTCTAGCAATCAGCCCCAGCATTTT. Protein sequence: CASSLFGGQRSSSNQPQHF.

CDR3 loop: CATSTRTSGSYNEQFF. CDR3 coding DNA: TGTGCCACCAGCACGAGGACTAGCGGGAGTTACAATGAGCAGTTCTTC. This chain uses TRBV15 with TRBJ2-1, with 13 bases fitting TRBD2. CDR1 is LNHNV, CDR2 YYDKDF, per germline (reference sequence). The CDR3 loop spans 16 amino acids. After removal of 4 bases from V and 4 bases from J, the junction contained 4 bases not matched to a gene.

CDR3 sequence: CASTQTGLTEAFF. In DNA form, the CDR3 reads TGCGCCAGCACTCAGACAGGGTTGACTGAAGCTTTCTTT. The chain couples TRBV5-1 to TRBJ1-1; 7 positions agree with TRBD1. V dropped 6 bases and J dropped 5; count of bases not matched to a gene: 7. CDR1 is SGHRS, CDR2 YFSETQ, per germline. The CDR3 covers 13 residues.

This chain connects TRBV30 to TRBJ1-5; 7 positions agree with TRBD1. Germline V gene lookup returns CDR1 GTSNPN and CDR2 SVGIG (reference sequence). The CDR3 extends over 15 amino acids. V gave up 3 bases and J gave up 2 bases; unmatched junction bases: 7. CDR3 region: CAWRETGARNQPQHF. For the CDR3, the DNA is TGTGCCTGGAGGGAAACAGGGGCGCGCAATCAGCCCCAGCATTTT.

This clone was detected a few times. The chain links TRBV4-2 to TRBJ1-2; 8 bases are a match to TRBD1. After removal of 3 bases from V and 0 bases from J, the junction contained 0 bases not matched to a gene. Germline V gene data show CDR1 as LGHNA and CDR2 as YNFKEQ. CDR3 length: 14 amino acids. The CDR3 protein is CASSQGQANYGYTF. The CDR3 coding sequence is TGTGCCAGCAGCCAGGGACAGGCTAACTATGGCTACACCTTC.

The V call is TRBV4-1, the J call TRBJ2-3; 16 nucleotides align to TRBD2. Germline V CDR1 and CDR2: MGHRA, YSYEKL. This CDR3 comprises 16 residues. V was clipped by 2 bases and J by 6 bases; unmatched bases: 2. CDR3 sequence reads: CASSQQGLAGGDTQYF. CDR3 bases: TGCGCCAGCAGCCAACAGGGACTAGCGGGGGGGGATACGCAGTATTTT.

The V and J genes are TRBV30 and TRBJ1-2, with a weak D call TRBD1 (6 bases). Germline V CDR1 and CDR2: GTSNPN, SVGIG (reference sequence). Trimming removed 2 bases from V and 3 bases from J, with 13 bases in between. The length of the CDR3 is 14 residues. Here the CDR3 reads CAWSLGGGHYGYTF. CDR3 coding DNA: TGTGCCTGGAGTTTAGGGGGGGGTCACTATGGCTACACCTTC.

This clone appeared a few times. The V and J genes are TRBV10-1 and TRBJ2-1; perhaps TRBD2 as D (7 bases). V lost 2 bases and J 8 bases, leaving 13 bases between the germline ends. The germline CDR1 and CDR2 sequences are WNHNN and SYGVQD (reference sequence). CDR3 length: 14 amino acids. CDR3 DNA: TGCGCCAGCAGTGAGAGGGGGGGAACGGATGAGCAGTTCTTC. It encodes CASSERGGTDEQFF.

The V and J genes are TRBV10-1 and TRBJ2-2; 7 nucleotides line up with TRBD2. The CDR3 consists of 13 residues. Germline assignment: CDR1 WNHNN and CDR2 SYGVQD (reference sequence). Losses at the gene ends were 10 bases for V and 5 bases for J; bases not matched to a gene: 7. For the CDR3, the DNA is TGCGCCACCGGACTAGAAAGAACCGGGGAGCTGTTTTTT. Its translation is CATGLERTGELFF.

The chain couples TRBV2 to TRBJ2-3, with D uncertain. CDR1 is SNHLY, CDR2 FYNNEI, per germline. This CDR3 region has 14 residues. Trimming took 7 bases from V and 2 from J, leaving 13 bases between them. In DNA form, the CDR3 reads TGTGCCAGCACCAGAGACTCTTCCACAGATACGCAGTATTTT. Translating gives CASTRDSSTDTQYF.

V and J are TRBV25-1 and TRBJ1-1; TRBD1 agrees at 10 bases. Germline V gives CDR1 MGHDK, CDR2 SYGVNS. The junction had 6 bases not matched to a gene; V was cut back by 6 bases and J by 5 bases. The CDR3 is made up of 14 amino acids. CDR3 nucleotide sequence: TGTGCCAGCAGAGGGACAGGGGTAGGGACTGAAGCTTTCTTT. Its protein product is CASRGTGVGTEAFF.

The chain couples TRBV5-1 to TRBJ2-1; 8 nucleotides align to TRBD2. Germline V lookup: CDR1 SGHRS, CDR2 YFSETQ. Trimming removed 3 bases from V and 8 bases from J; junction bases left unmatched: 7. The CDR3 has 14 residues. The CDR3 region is CASSSSGTRDEQFF. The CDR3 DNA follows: TGCGCCAGCAGCTCATCCGGGACTAGGGATGAGCAGTTCTTC.

The CDR3 is CASSLDGPYEQYF. The CDR3, as DNA: TGCGCCAGCAGCTTGGACGGTCCCTACGAGCAGTACTTC. The chain has TRBV5-1 and TRBJ2-7; no clear D gene. Looked up from germline, CDR1 is SGHRS and CDR2 is YFSETQ. The V and J ends lost 0 bases and 2 bases respectively, with 6 bases between them. The CDR3 covers 13 residues. The full variable domain, completed using reference TRBV5-1 and TRBJ2-7, is KAGVTQTPRYLIKTRGQQVTLSCSPISGHRSVSWYQQTPGQGLQFLFEYFSETQRNKGNFPGRFSGRQFSNSRSEMNVSTLELGDSALYLCASSLDGPYEQYFGPGTRLTVT.

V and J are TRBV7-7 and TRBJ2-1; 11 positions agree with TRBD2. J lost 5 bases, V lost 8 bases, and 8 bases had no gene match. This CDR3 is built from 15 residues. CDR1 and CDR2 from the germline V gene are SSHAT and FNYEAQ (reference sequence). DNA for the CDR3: TGTGCCAGCGCGTCCCTAGCGGGGGGAGACAATGAGCAGTTCTTC. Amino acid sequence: CASASLAGGDNEQFF. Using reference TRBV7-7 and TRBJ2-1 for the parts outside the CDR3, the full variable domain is GAGVSQSPRYKVTKRGQDVTLRCDPISSHATLYWYQQALGQGPEFLTYFNYEAQPDKSGLPSDRFSAERPEGSISTLTIQRTEQRDSAMYRCASASLAGGDNEQFFGPGTRLTVL.

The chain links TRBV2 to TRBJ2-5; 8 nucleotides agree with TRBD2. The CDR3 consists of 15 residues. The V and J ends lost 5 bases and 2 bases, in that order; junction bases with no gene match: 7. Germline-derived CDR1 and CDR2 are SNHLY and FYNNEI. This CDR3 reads CASSLAGRWQETQYF. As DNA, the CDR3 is TGTGCCAGCAGTTTAGCGGGGAGATGGCAAGAGACCCAGTACTTC.